This TCR beta chain was recorded in a study of breast tumors, draining lymph nodes, adjacent tissues. The study's findings and limits: Most tumor T cells seemingly derive from lymph node, then expand in tumor.

TCRdb reprocessed the multiplex PCR reads via MiXCR and lists one record per CDR3 protein. The sample consists of 150,000 to 200,000 distinct CDR3 sequences, about 30% of them appearing once. A remark on this clonotype: Its antigen is unknown.

Samples came from axillary lymph nodes draining the breast cancer. The CDR3 loop spans 16 amino acids. V dropped 3 bases and J dropped 9; count of bases not matched to a gene: 15. The V gene's germline CDR1 is SGHNT and CDR2 YYREEE (reference sequence). The receptor was isolated from a female donor with breast cancer. Some clones in this sample may be carry-over from other donors' samples. The genes are TRBV5-4 and TRBJ2-1, with 7 bases identical to TRBD2. The sequenced material came from axillary lymph node tissue. In DNA form, the CDR3 reads TGTGCCAGCAGCTGGACCCTGGGTAGCGGGTTTGGTGAGCAGTTCTTC. This sequence encodes CASSWTLGSGFGEQFF.